This T cell receptor beta chain was recovered during a study of blood T cells in healthy people across ages. No fewer than 6 million PBMCs went into each sample. This clonotype was picked up many times. Its antigen is undetermined. Germline is not matched at one junction end, which may reflect a read error. Study results and caveats: Estimates of diversity drawn from one million T cells were considered underestimates.

The CDR3 length is 14 residues. The germline CDR1 and CDR2 sequences are LNHNV and YYDKDF (reference sequence). Together with a sample-barcoded 5' primer, a J-beta primer mix was included in a second PCR lasting about 7 to 11 cycles. From each sample, at least 2.5 million paired-end reads containing CDR3 were obtained. TCRdb re-analysed the 5' RACE reads in MiXCR, keeping a single row per CDR3 protein. The sample contains roughly 700,000 distinct CDR3 sequences, approximately 31% of which appear only once. Sample: blood. The J gene is TRBJ1-2, the V gene TRBV15; 7 bases match TRBD1. The source of this sequence is an elderly woman in good health. The chain's CDR3 is CATNRDSQGQGYTF. CDR3 nucleotide sequence: TGTGCCACCAACAGAGACTCACAGGGGCAGGGCTACACCTTC.